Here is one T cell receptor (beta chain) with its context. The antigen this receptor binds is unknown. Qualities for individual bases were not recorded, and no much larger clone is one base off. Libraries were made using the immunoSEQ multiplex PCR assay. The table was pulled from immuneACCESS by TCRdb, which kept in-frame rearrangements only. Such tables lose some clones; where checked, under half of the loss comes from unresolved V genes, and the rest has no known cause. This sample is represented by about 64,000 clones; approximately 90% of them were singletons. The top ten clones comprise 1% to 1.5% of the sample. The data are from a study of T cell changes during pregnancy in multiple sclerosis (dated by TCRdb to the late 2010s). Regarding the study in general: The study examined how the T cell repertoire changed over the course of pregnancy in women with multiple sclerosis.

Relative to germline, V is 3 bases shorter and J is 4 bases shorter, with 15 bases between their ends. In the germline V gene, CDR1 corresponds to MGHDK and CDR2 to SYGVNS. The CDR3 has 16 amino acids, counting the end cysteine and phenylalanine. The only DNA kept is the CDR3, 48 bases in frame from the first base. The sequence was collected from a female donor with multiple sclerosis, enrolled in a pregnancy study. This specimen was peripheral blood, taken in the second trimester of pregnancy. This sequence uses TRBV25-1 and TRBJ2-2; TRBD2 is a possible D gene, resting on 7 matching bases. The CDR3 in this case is CASSDLGGLRTGELFF. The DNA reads TGTGCCAGCAGTGATTTGGGGGGGCTTCGCACCGGGGAGCTGTTTTTT.